Following are 28 T cell receptor beta chains from one sample sequenced in a study of T-cell reconstitution after alpha-beta-depleted transplantation in children. Unique molecular identifiers featured in how the TCRbeta library was prepared. TCRdb reprocessed the PCR reads via MiXCR and lists one record per CDR3 protein. The sample lists around 370,000 distinct CDR3 sequences, under 20% occurring once. The sample here was PBMCs, mostly from graft donor cells, taken 360 days after TCRalphabeta/CD19-depleted stem cell transplant. The origin of the receptors is a male patient aged 2-15 years who had a stem cell transplant for acute lymphoblastic leukemia, so the T cells may come from the graft donor.

The chain links TRBV3-1 to TRBJ2-7; TRBD2 aligns across 9 bases. Germline assignment: CDR1 LGHDT and CDR2 YNNKEL (reference sequence). Trimming took 4 bases from V and 4 from J; bases not matched to a gene: 11. There are 16 residues in the CDR3. The DNA for the CDR3 is TGTGCCAGCAGCCCTCCAACGGCGGGAGGGAAATACGAGCAGTACTTC. Its translation is CASSPPTAGGKYEQYF.

This clonotype was picked up a small number of times. V usage is TRBV20-1 and J usage is TRBJ2-1; TRBD2 matches 11 bases. The CDR3 contains 16 residues. The junction had 6 bases not matched to a gene; V was cut back by 3 bases and J by 2 bases. From germline, CDR1 is DFQATT and CDR2 SNEGSKA (reference sequence). The CDR3 region is CSARDSGRAPYNEQFF. The CDR3 DNA sequence: TGCAGTGCTAGGGATAGCGGGAGGGCCCCCTACAATGAGCAGTTCTTC.

This clonotype was found a few times. This rearrangement joins TRBV7-9 to TRBJ1-3; D call uncertain. V lost 1 base to trimming and J lost 3 bases, with 7 bases between them. Looked up from germline, CDR1 is SEHNR and CDR2 is FQNEAQ (reference sequence). This CDR3 has 14 residues. The CDR3 DNA reads as TGTGCCAGCAGCTTAGACAGTCATGGAAACACCATATATTTT. This codes for CASSLDSHGNTIYF. The full variable domain, in which reference TRBV7-9 and TRBJ1-3 provide the parts outside the CDR3, is DTGVSQNPRHKITKRGQNVTFRCDPISEHNRLYWYRQTLGQGPEFLTYFQNEAQLEKSRLLSDRFSAERPKGSFSTLEIQRTEQGDSAMYLCASSLDSHGNTIYFGEGSWLTVV.

The sample holds a few counts of this clonotype. This sequence joins TRBV5-1 and TRBJ2-3; 12 positions agree with TRBD2. Germline V gives CDR1 SGHRS, CDR2 YFSETQ. This CDR3 has 18 residues. V trimming: 3 bases; J trimming: 3 bases; junction bases outside the gene matches: 11. For the CDR3, the DNA is TGCGCCAGCAGCTGGAGGCTAGCGGGAGGGCCCGGGACAGATACGCAGTATTTT. It codes for CASSWRLAGGPGTDTQYF.

This clonotype was picked up many times. As DNA, the CDR3 is TGTGCCAGCAGTTTGGGGGCGCACTCCTACAATGAGCAGTTCTTC. Its translation is CASSLGAHSYNEQFF. The chain is built from TRBV12-3 or TRBV12-4 and TRBJ2-1; the D gene is possibly TRBD1 (6 bases). The V gene lost 3 bases and the J gene lost 0 bases, with 9 bases spanning the gap. This CDR3 has 15 amino acids.

In its sample, this clonotype was seen a few times. The chain combines TRBV10-3 with TRBJ2-2; D is unclear. The CDR3 runs 15 residues. The germline V and J ends were trimmed by 4 bases and 0 bases, with 9 bases remaining between them. Germline V lookup: CDR1 ENHRY, CDR2 SYGVKD. This chain's CDR3 is CAISVSGSNTGELFF. DNA for the CDR3: TGTGCCATCAGTGTATCCGGGTCGAACACCGGGGAGCTGTTTTTT.

The chain combines TRBV7-8 with TRBJ2-7; 11 nucleotides align to TRBD2. Germline V gives CDR1 SGHVS, CDR2 FQNEAQ. CDR3 length: 15 residues. Losses at the gene ends were 2 bases for V and 5 bases for J; bases not matched to a gene: 5. CDR3 sequence (DNA): TGTGCCAGCAGCTTAACTAGCGGGAGTTGGGACGAGCAGTACTTC. It is translated as CASSLTSGSWDEQYF.

The V and J genes are TRBV4-3 and TRBJ2-7, with D hard to call. The V and J ends lost 0 bases and 8 bases respectively, with 17 bases between them. Germline V lookup: CDR1 LGHNA, CDR2 YSLEER. The CDR3 length is 15 residues. The CDR3 nucleotides read TGCGCCAGCAGCCAAGATTACCTACAATCTCTCAAGCAGTACTTC. Translated, it gives CASSQDYLQSLKQYF.

This clonotype showed up just a few times. The DNA of the CDR3 is TGTGCCACCAGCAGACCCGGACTTGAGCAGTTCTTC. It codes for CATSRPGLEQFF. The chain combines TRBV15 with TRBJ2-1; D may be TRBD2 (5 bases). The germline V gene has CDR1 LNHNV and CDR2 YYDKDF (reference sequence). V was shortened by 2 bases and J by 9 bases, with 8 bases between the two germline ends. This CDR3 has 12 residues.

The J gene is TRBJ1-1, the V gene TRBV7-2; D uncertain. The V end lost 3 bases, the J end lost 1 base, and 30 bases lay between the germline ends. This CDR3 spans 21 amino acids. CDR1 and CDR2 (germline): SGHTA, FQGNSA. The CDR3 DNA reads as TGTGCCAGCAGCTTCAATTCATTTCCTCTACAGTTCAAGGAGAAGAACACTGAAGCTTTCTTT. Encoded protein: CASSFNSFPLQFKEKNTEAFF.

There are a few counts of this clonotype. The genes are TRBV29-1 and TRBJ2-7; perhaps TRBD1 as D (5 bases). V lost 6 bases to trimming and J lost 7 bases, with 13 bases between them. The CDR3 is 11 amino acids. Germline CDR1 reads SQVTM; CDR2 reads ANQGSEA. The CDR3 reads CSVSRGSEQYF. CDR3 coding DNA: TGCAGCGTAAGTAGGGGCTCAGAGCAGTACTTC.

This clonotype was recorded many times. The chain uses TRBV24-1 and TRBJ2-1, with 7 bases identical to TRBD1. CDR1 and CDR2 from the germline V gene are KGHDR and SFDVKD. J lost 8 bases, V lost 4 bases, and 4 bases had no gene match. This CDR3 has 13 residues. CDR3 in DNA: TGTGCCACCAGTGACACAGGGGTGTATGAGCAGTTCTTC. This encodes CATSDTGVYEQFF.

CDR3 sequence: CASSPQGGMGNEKLFF. The CDR3 nucleotides read TGCGCCAGCAGCCCACAGGGGGGGATGGGAAACGAAAAACTGTTTTTT. The V and J genes are TRBV4-1 and TRBJ1-4; TRBD1 aligns across 8 bases. In germline, CDR1 is MGHRA, CDR2 YSYEKL. The CDR3 is 16 residues long. Trimming at V came to 4 bases and at J to 8 bases, leaving 12 bases not matched to a gene.

This clonotype was seen a few times. CDR3 region: CASSLSPNYEQFF. CDR3 in DNA: TGCGCCAGCAGCTTGAGCCCCAACTATGAGCAGTTCTTC. The chain recombines TRBV5-1 with TRBJ2-1; no clear D gene. This CDR3 has 13 residues. The germline V gene has CDR1 SGHRS and CDR2 YFSETQ. Trimming cost V 1 base and J 8 bases, with 10 bases left between them. The entire variable domain, with the rest obtained from reference TRBV5-1 and TRBJ2-1, is as follows: KAGVTQTPRYLIKTRGQQVTLSCSPISGHRSVSWYQQTPGQGLQFLFEYFSETQRNKGNFPGRFSGRQFSNSRSEMNVSTLELGDSALYLCASSLSPNYEQFFGPGTRLTVL.

This clonotype was recorded at least ten times. CDR3 sequence reads: CSAQLAGAVVSTDTQYF. In DNA form, the CDR3 reads TGCAGTGCTCAACTAGCGGGAGCAGTGGTGAGCACAGATACGCAGTATTTT. This chain uses TRBV20-1 with TRBJ2-3; 11 nucleotides match TRBD2. Per the germline V gene, CDR1 is DFQATT and CDR2 is SNEGSKA (reference sequence). The ends lost 5 bases at V and 0 bases at J; junction bases unmatched: 10. The CDR3 covers 17 residues.

In its sample, this clonotype was seen a few times. The chain uses TRBV4-1 and TRBJ2-1, with unresolved D. This CDR3 has 18 residues. V dropped 4 bases and J dropped 0 bases, with 19 bases sitting between them. Germline loops: CDR1 MGHRA, CDR2 YSYEKL. CDR3: CASSRARLQAVSYNEQFF. The DNA for the CDR3 is TGCGCCAGCAGCCGCGCCAGACTCCAAGCCGTCTCCTACAATGAGCAGTTCTTC.

The chain links TRBV12-3 or TRBV12-4 to TRBJ1-3; TRBD1 might be the D (6 bases). Trimming left V 5 bases short and J 5 bases short, with 19 bases between. The CDR3 loop spans 16 amino acids. CDR3 region: CASSVDSLNERNTIYF. The DNA of the CDR3 is TGTGCCAGCAGTGTGGACAGCTTGAACGAAAGAAACACCATATATTTT.

This clonotype was recorded many times. The rearrangement joins TRBV6-1 to TRBJ2-1; 10 nucleotides match TRBD2. The germline V gene has CDR1 MNHNS and CDR2 SASEGT. The CDR3 contains 15 residues. Trimming removed 4 bases from V and 10 bases from J; junction bases left unmatched: 10. This chain's CDR3 is CASSGALSGREEQFF. CDR3 in DNA: TGTGCCAGCAGTGGAGCTTTAAGCGGGAGGGAAGAGCAGTTCTTC.

This chain uses TRBV21-1 with TRBJ2-5. TRBV21-1 is a documented pseudogene. The CDR3 spans 15 residues. CDR3 sequence reads: CASSKARQVQETQYF. The CDR3 nucleotides are TGTGCCAGCAGCAAAGCAAGACAGGTCCAAGAGACCCAGTACTTC.

The table lists this clonotype with many counts. CDR3 in DNA: TGCGCCAGCAGCCACCAGACAGTAGCAACAGATACGCAGTATTTT. Protein: CASSHQTVATDTQYF. The chain has TRBV4-1 and TRBJ2-3, with a possible D match to TRBD1 (5 bases). This CDR3 is 15 amino acids long. Germline loops: CDR1 MGHRA, CDR2 YSYEKL. Trimming cost V 3 bases and J 3 bases, with 13 bases left between them.

This clonotype was found a few times. CDR3 loop: CSVESYIYNEQFF. In DNA form, the CDR3 reads TGCAGCGTTGAGAGCTACATCTACAATGAGCAGTTCTTC. This sequence joins TRBV29-1 and TRBJ2-1; no firm D call. The V end lost 3 bases, the J end lost 3 bases, and 9 bases lay between the germline ends. From germline, CDR1 is SQVTM and CDR2 ANQGSEA. This CDR3 is built from 13 residues.

This clonotype was seen more than once but under ten times. The chain links TRBV20-1 to TRBJ1-5; D is uncertain. Trimming removed 2 bases from V and 2 bases from J, with 10 bases in between. Germline V gives CDR1 DFQATT, CDR2 SNEGSKA (reference sequence). CDR3 length equals 14 residues. CDR3 nucleotides: TGCAGTGCTAGATCGGGGTACCGCAATCAGCCCCAGCATTTT. Its translation is CSARSGYRNQPQHF.

In its sample, this clonotype was seen a few times. This chain uses TRBV3-1 with TRBJ2-5, with TRBD1 identical over 7 bases. The germline V gene encodes CDR1 LGHDT and CDR2 YNNKEL (reference sequence). Losses at the gene ends were 5 bases for V and 2 bases for J; bases not matched to a gene: 5. CDR3 length: 14 amino acids. Written as DNA, the CDR3 is TGTGCCAGCAGCGTTAGGGGACAGCAAGAGACCCAGTACTTC. The encoded protein is CASSVRGQQETQYF.

The sample holds a few counts of this clonotype. V and J are TRBV7-8 and TRBJ1-5; 7 nucleotides match TRBD1. The CDR3 sequence is 14 residues long. The germline gives CDR1 SGHVS, CDR2 FQNEAQ. The V gene end was trimmed by 3 bases and the J gene end by 4 bases; junction bases not matched to a gene: 3. The CDR3 sequence: CASSFGTANQPQHF. In DNA form, the CDR3 reads TGTGCCAGCAGCTTCGGGACAGCTAATCAGCCCCAGCATTTT.

The V and J genes are TRBV10-3 and TRBJ2-2; maybe TRBD1 (5 bases). Per the germline V gene, CDR1 is ENHRY and CDR2 is SYGVKD. The CDR3 covers 15 residues. Trimming removed 11 bases at V and 7 bases at J, with 23 bases between. CDR3 nucleotides: TGTGCCGCCAAGGACCGGACACCTGATAGCGGGGAGCTGTTTTTT. Its protein is CAAKDRTPDSGELFF.

This clonotype was observed a handful of times. V is TRBV7-8 and J is TRBJ2-1; TRBD2 matches at 10 bases. The CDR3 has 19 residues. CDR1 is SGHVS, CDR2 FQNEAQ, per germline. Trimming cost V 3 bases and J 0 bases; bases outside gene matches: 11. The CDR3 loop is CASSFRLAGSRSSYNEQFF. The CDR3 DNA follows: TGTGCCAGCAGCTTTAGACTAGCGGGCTCCCGGAGCTCCTACAATGAGCAGTTCTTC.

In this sample, this clonotype turned up a few times. This chain connects TRBV10-2 to TRBJ2-5; D is perhaps TRBD1 or TRBD2 (5 bases each). The CDR3 is 12 amino acids. Trimming left V 8 bases short and J 10 bases short, with 17 bases between. The germline V gene encodes CDR1 WSHSY and CDR2 SAAADI. CDR3 sequence reads: CASGGQGGGQYF. The CDR3 nucleotides read TGCGCCAGCGGTGGCCAGGGTGGAGGCCAGTACTTC.

This clonotype was observed once. V usage is TRBV19 and J usage is TRBJ2-1; D is unclear. Trimming cost V 2 bases and J 2 bases, with 13 bases left between them. Germline lookup yields CDR1 LNHDA and CDR2 SQIVND (reference sequence). The length of the CDR3 is 16 residues. Here the CDR3 reads CASSILQGVTYNEQFF. The CDR3 bases are TGTGCCAGTAGTATATTGCAAGGCGTTACCTACAATGAGCAGTTCTTC.